This record looks at one T cell receptor (beta chain) sequence and its context. These data originate in a study of blood T cell repertoires in COVID-19. During active infection, Seattle patients enrolled and were then monitored through disease. The data were produced by immunoSEQ multiplex PCR, yet TCRdb's version contains in-frame clones alone and is incomplete. The sample shows 250,000 to 350,000 clones, around 85% of them seen only once. The length of the CDR3 is 15 residues. V lost 1 base to trimming and J lost 3 bases, with 13 bases between them. Germline V gene sequence: CDR1 MNHNS, CDR2 SASEGT.

The chain uses TRBV6-1 and TRBJ2-7; D uncertain. The clonotype comes from a human donor with COVID-19, enrolled during active disease. The donor label of this sample is uncertain. The sample comprised peripheral blood. DNA for the CDR3: TGTGCCAGCAGTGAAGGATCGGGTGACCTCTACGAGCAGTACTTC. It specifies CASSEGSGDLYEQYF.